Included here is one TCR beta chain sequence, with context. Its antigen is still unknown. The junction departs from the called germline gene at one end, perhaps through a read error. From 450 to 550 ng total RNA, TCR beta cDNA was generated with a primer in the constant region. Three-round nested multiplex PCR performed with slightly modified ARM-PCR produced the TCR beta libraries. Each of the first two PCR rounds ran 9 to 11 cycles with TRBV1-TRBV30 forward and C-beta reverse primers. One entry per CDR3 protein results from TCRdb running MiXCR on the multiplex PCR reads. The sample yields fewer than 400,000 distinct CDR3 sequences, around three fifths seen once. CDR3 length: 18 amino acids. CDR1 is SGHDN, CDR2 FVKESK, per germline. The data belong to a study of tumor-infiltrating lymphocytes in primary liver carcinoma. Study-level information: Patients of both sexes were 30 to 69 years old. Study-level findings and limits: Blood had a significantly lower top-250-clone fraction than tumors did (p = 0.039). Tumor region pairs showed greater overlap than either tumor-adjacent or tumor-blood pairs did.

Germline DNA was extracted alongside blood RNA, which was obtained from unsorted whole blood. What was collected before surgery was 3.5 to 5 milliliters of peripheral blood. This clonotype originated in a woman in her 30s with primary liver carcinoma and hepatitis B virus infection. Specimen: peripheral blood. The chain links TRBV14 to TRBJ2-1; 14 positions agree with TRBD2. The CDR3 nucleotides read TGTGCCAGAAGCCATATGACTAGCGGGAGGGCCTCCTACAATGAGCAGTTCTTC. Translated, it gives CARSHMTSGRASYNEQFF.